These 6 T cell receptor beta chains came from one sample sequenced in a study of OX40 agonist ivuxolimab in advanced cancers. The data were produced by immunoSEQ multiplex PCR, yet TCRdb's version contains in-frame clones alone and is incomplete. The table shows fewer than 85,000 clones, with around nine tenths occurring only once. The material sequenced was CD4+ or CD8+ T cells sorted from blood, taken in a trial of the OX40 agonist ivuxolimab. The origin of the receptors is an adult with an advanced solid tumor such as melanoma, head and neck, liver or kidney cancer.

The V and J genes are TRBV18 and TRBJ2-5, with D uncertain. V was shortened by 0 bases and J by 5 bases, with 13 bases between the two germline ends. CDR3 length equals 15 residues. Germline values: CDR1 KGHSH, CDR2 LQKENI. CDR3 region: CASSPPSPTGETQYF. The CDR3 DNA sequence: TGTGCCAGCTCACCACCTTCGCCCACGGGTGAGACCCAGTACTTC.

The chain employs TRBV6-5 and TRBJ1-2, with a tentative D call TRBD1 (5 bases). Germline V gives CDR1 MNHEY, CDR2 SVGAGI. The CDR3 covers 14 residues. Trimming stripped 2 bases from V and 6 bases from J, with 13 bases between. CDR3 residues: CASSYQEGANGYTF. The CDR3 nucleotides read TGTGCCAGCAGTTACCAAGAAGGGGCCAATGGCTACACCTTC.

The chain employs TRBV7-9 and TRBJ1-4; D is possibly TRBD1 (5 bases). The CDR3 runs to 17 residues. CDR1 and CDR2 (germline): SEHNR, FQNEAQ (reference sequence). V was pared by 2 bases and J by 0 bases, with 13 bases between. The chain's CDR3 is CASSLPGTEPTNEKLFF. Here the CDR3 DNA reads TGTGCCAGCAGCTTACCCGGGACGGAACCAACTAATGAAAAACTGTTTTTT. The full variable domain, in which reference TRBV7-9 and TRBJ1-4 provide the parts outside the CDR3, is DTGVSQNPRHKITKRGQNVTFRCDPISEHNRLYWYRQTLGQGPEFLTYFQNEAQLEKSRLLSDRFSAERPKGSFSTLEIQRTEQGDSAMYLCASSLPGTEPTNEKLFFGSGTQLSVL.

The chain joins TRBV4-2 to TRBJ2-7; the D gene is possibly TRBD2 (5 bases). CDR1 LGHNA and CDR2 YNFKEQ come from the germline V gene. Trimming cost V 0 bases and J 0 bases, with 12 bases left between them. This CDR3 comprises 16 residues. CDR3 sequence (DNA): TGTGCCAGCAGCCAAGATTATAGCGCTTCCTCCTACGAGCAGTACTTC. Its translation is CASSQDYSASSYEQYF.

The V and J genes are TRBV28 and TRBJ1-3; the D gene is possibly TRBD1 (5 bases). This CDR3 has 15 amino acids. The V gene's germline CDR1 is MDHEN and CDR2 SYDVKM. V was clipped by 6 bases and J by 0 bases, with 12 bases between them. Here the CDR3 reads CASSPGFFSGNTIYF. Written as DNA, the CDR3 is TGTGCCAGCAGCCCAGGGTTCTTCTCTGGAAACACCATATATTTT.

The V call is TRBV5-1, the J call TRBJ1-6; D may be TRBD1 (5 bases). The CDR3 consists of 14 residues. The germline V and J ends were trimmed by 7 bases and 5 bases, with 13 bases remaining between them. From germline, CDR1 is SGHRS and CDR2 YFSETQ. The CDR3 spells CASQGSLNNSPLHF. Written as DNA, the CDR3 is TGCGCCAGCCAGGGCTCGTTAAATAATTCACCCCTCCACTTT.